Here is one T cell receptor (beta chain) with its context. Germline and junction disagree at one end, which may indicate a read error. The CDR3 consists of 16 residues. Germline V lookup: CDR1 SGHRS, CDR2 YFSETQ. Original handling: Amplification of reference gene primers was used by the study to estimate nucleated cell counts. Sequenced by immunoSEQ multiplex PCR; TCRdb stores in-frame clones only, minus some. V and J calls and clone size are those listed in that table; D and trimming were worked out from the DNA. Among roughly 62,000 clones listed, around 80% were seen once. The data belong to a study of blood T cell repertoires in COVID-19. About the research overall: Nucleic acid was either cDNA or gDNA, and it came from T cells, B-cell-depleted T cells, or PBMCs.

Sequencing was carried out using peripheral blood. This sequence originates from a man in his sixties with acute or convalescent COVID-19. The rearrangement joins TRBV5-1 to TRBJ2-2; 11 bases are a match to TRBD1. The CDR3 loop reads CASSSGQGAKTGELFF. In DNA, the CDR3 is TGCGCCAGCAGTTCCGGACAGGGGGCGAAAACCGGGGAGCTGTTTTTT.